The 8 T cell receptor beta chains below were found in one sample sequenced in a study of T cells after yellow fever vaccination. TCRdb analysed the 5' RACE reads with MiXCR anew, one entry per CDR3 protein. The repertoire consists of about 340,000 distinct CDR3 sequences, with 3% to 4.5% occurring once and the leading ten covering 24%. Sequenced here: PBMCs, sampled 5 days after the yellow fever booster vaccination. These receptors originate from a man between 18 and 35 years old who received the YFV17D yellow fever vaccine.

This chain links TRBV20-1 with TRBJ2-7, with a possible D match to TRBD2 (5 bases). Trimming took 0 bases from V and 3 from J, leaving 12 bases between them. In germline, CDR1 is DFQATT, CDR2 SNEGSKA (reference sequence). This CDR3 has 14 amino acids. CDR3: CSARDGASNYEQYF. CDR3 coding DNA: TGCAGTGCTAGAGATGGTGCTAGCAACTACGAGCAGTACTTC.

This clonotype has a single count. The junction shows a germline mismatch at one end, possibly a read error. The J gene is TRBJ2-1, the V gene TRBV7-3; D may correspond to TRBD1 or TRBD2 (5 bases each). Germline V gives CDR1 SGHTA, CDR2 FQGTGA. The CDR3 is made up of 11 amino acids. CDR3 amino acids: CASGLGVEQVF. The CDR3 bases are TGTGCCAGCGGGTTGGGGGTTGAGCAGGTCTTC.

This clonotype was observed a handful of times. The chain recombines TRBV19 with TRBJ2-4, with D perhaps TRBD1 (5 bases). Germline lookup yields CDR1 LNHDA and CDR2 SQIVND (reference sequence). CDR3 length equals 17 residues. Trimming took off 3 bases at V and 0 bases at J, with 15 bases between the two ends. DNA of the CDR3: TGTGCCAGTAGTATCTGGGGCTCACCTCTAGCCAAAAACATTCAGTACTTC. Translation: CASSIWGSPLAKNIQYF. Full variable domain (remainder filled in from reference TRBV19 and TRBJ2-4): DGGITQSPKYLFRKEGQNVTLSCEQNLNHDAMYWYRQDPGQGLRLIYYSQIVNDFQKGDIAEGYSVSREKKESFPLTVTSAQKNPTAFYLCASSIWGSPLAKNIQYFGAGTRLSVL.

Only a few counts were recorded for this clonotype. The genes are TRBV4-1 and TRBJ2-1; TRBD2 might be the D (6 bases). CDR3 length: 14 amino acids. Germline CDR1 MGHRA, CDR2 YSYEKL. V lost 5 bases, J lost 5 bases, and 13 bases lay in between. This CDR3 is CASSVWGGNNEQFF. The CDR3 DNA reads as TGCGCCAGCAGCGTCTGGGGCGGGAACAATGAGCAGTTCTTC.

This clonotype was detected many times. The V and J genes are TRBV6-5 and TRBJ2-5; no clear D gene. This CDR3 is 11 amino acids long. The germline CDR1 and CDR2 sequences are MNHEY and SVGAGI. V was trimmed by 8 bases and J by 5 bases, leaving 9 bases between them. DNA of the CDR3: TGTGCCAGCGAGTTCCTGGAGACCCAGTACTTC. Translation gives CASEFLETQYF.

The sample holds many counts of this clonotype. The V call is TRBV6-2 or TRBV6-3, the J call TRBJ2-1; D perhaps matches TRBD2 (5 bases). V lost 6 bases to trimming and J lost 11 bases, with 8 bases between them. The length of the CDR3 is 10 residues. Per germline, CDR1 MNHEY and CDR2 SVGEGT. DNA for the CDR3: TGTGCCAGCAGGGGAGCCCAGCAGTTCTTC. Its translation: CASRGAQQFF.

This clonotype turned up a few times. The chain has TRBV20-1 and TRBJ2-7; 8 nucleotides match TRBD1. With 6 bases clipped from V and 6 bases from J, the junction kept 7 bases outside the gene matches. This CDR3 is 12 amino acids long. Germline CDR1 is DFQATT and CDR2 is SNEGSKA (reference sequence). The CDR3 bases are TGCAGTGCCCTACAGGGGGGTTTCGAGCAGTACTTC. As protein: CSALQGGFEQYF.

V and J are TRBV20-1 and TRBJ1-2, with D tentatively TRBD1 (5 bases). Germline lookup yields CDR1 DFQATT and CDR2 SNEGSKA (reference sequence). Trimming took 6 bases from V and 5 from J, leaving 16 bases between them. The CDR3 is 13 residues long. The CDR3 sequence: CSALGAISYGYTF. CDR3 nucleotides: TGCAGTGCCCTCGGGGCGATTTCATATGGCTACACCTTC.